The 13 T cell receptor beta chains reported below all come from one sample, sequenced in a study of blood T cell repertoires in COVID-19. Clones were read by immunoSEQ multiplex PCR, and TCRdb kept only the in-frame ones, dropping some. The sample lists 250,000 to 300,000 clones, around 90% occurring once. Sequencing was done on a sample of peripheral blood. Receptor source: a man between 45 and 60 years old with acute or convalescent COVID-19.

The chain employs TRBV21-1 and TRBJ1-6. TRBV21-1 is noted as a pseudogene. The length of the CDR3 is 16 residues. CDR3 sequence (DNA): TGTGCCAGCAGCGCTGGAGTTTGGTCCTATAATTCACCCCTCCACTTT. As protein: CASSAGVWSYNSPLHF.

This clone came up once. The rearrangement joins TRBV30 to TRBJ1-2, with TRBD1 matching over 7 bases. The length of the CDR3 is 15 residues. The V and J ends lost 3 bases and 3 bases, in that order; junction bases with no gene match: 10. CDR1 and CDR2 (germline): GTSNPN, SVGIG (reference sequence). CDR3 nucleotides: TGTGCCTGGAGAAGTTTCGGACAGGATTACTATGGCTACACCTTC. Its protein product is CAWRSFGQDYYGYTF.

The gene calls are TRBV21-1 and TRBJ2-1; no check of the table's D call, TRBD2, against the DNA was made. TRBV21-1 is a known pseudogene. The CDR3 is made up of 17 amino acids. CDR3 bases: TGTGCCAGCAGCTTCTGGACTAGCGGGGGGCCCGGGAATGAGCAGTTCTTC. The encoded protein is CASSFWTSGGPGNEQFF.

The chain combines TRBV2 with TRBJ1-1, with unresolved D. Germline V gives CDR1 SNHLY, CDR2 FYNNEI. Deletions cut 6 bases from V and 10 bases from J, with 12 bases between. The CDR3 is made up of 11 amino acids. This chain's CDR3 is CASSQYRVAFF. In nucleotides, the CDR3 is TGTGCCAGCAGCCAATATCGCGTAGCTTTCTTT.

This clone was observed a handful of times. This rearrangement joins TRBV18 to TRBJ2-2, with D possibly being TRBD1 (5 bases). CDR3 length: 16 amino acids. Germline CDR1 and CDR2: KGHSH and LQKENI. V dropped 6 bases and J dropped 0 bases, with 14 bases sitting between them. CDR3 nucleotide sequence: TGTGCCAGCTCCCCCCTTGGGGCCACGAACACCGGGGAGCTGTTTTTT. It is translated as CASSPLGATNTGELFF.

This clone was seen only a few times. The CDR3 nucleotides read TGTGCCAGCAGCCCAGGACTAGCGGCGGATACGCAGTATTTT. Translating it yields CASSPGLAADTQYF. The chain couples TRBV7-9 to TRBJ2-3; TRBD2 matches at 10 bases. Germline V gene sequence: CDR1 SEHNR, CDR2 FQNEAQ (reference sequence). V gave up 5 bases and J gave up 6 bases; unmatched junction bases: 5. This CDR3 region has 14 residues.

This chain connects TRBV10-3 to TRBJ2-5; TRBD2 agrees at 11 bases. Germline CDR1 and CDR2: ENHRY and SYGVKD. The V and J ends lost 2 bases and 0 bases, in that order; junction bases with no gene match: 5. This CDR3 has 17 residues. For the CDR3, the DNA is TGTGCCATCAGTGAGCGTAGCGGGGGGGTAAACCAAGAGACCCAGTACTTC. Translation: CAISERSGGVNQETQYF.

The gene calls are TRBV4-1 and TRBJ2-1; 11 bases align to TRBD2. Germline-derived CDR1 and CDR2 are MGHRA and YSYEKL. V gave up 0 bases and J gave up 4 bases; unmatched junction bases: 5. This CDR3 has 17 amino acids. This chain's CDR3 is CASSQDGGTSGYNEQFF. In nucleotides, the CDR3 is TGCGCCAGCAGCCAAGATGGGGGGACTAGCGGATACAATGAGCAGTTCTTC.

The chain joins TRBV5-4 to TRBJ2-1; D is unclear. Germline V CDR1 and CDR2: SGHNT, YYREEE (reference sequence). The CDR3 covers 17 residues. V shed 4 bases and J shed 0 bases, with 17 bases lying between them. CDR3 sequence: CASSVRGGGSSYNEQFF. CDR3 coding DNA: TGTGCCAGCAGCGTCCGTGGCGGTGGAAGCTCCTACAATGAGCAGTTCTTC.

The chain links TRBV11-2 to TRBJ2-1; 7 bases map to TRBD2. Per the germline V gene, CDR1 is SGHAT and CDR2 is FQNNGV. This CDR3 spans 17 amino acids. The V segment lost 5 bases and the J segment 0 bases; nucleotides outside the gene matches: 10. CDR3 in amino acids: CASSPSSGRPSYNEQFF. CDR3 nucleotides: TGTGCCAGCAGCCCGAGTAGCGGGCGACCCTCCTACAATGAGCAGTTCTTC.

J is TRBJ1-6 and V is TRBV19; no clear D gene. Trimming removed 6 bases from V and 4 bases from J, with 13 bases in between. CDR1 LNHDA and CDR2 SQIVND come from the germline V gene (reference sequence). This CDR3 has 15 residues. The CDR3 DNA is TGTGCCAGTAGGAACCGGGAGACTTATAATTCACCCCTCCACTTT. It encodes CASRNRETYNSPLHF.

The rearrangement joins TRBV20-1 to TRBJ1-4; D remains ambiguous. This CDR3 contains 10 residues. Germline CDR1 reads DFQATT; CDR2 reads SNEGSKA (reference sequence). V was shortened by 7 bases and J by 8 bases, with 8 bases between the two germline ends. DNA for the CDR3: TGCAGTGTCAGAGGGGAAAAACTGTTTTTT. This codes for CSVRGEKLFF.

V gene TRBV6-5 combines with J gene TRBJ1-3; possible D gene TRBD1, 6 bases. Deletions cut 2 bases from V and 2 bases from J, with 13 bases between. Germline CDR1 and CDR2: MNHEY and SVGAGI. The CDR3 covers 16 residues. This chain's CDR3 is CASSYGGRGAGNTIYF. The CDR3 nucleotides are TGTGCCAGCAGTTACGGTGGCAGGGGTGCTGGAAACACCATATATTTT.